These T cell receptor beta chains were read from a single sample in a study of CD8 T cells in ankylosing spondylitis. TCRdb re-called the 5' RACE reads through MiXCR, storing one row per CDR3 protein. In the table there are 290,000 or so distinct CDR3 sequences, 20% of which are singletons. Sequencing used blood, either unsorted or a sorted T cell fraction (not recorded which). These receptors originate from a female donor with ankylosing spondylitis or in good health (not recorded which). Each CDR3 is given with its conserved first and last residue. D genes are given only for firm matches. Size is omitted from some rows. Given values are once, few, many or a class for expanded clones.

>.|TRBJ1-2|.|TRBV20-1|13
CSASVEGTYGYTF
TGCAGTGCTAGTGTAGAAGGGACTTATGGCTACACCTTC
>TRBD1|TRBJ1-5|many|TRBV3-1|16
CASSQGTGASNQPQHF
TGTGCCAGCAGCCAAGGGACAGGGGCTAGCAATCAGCCCCAGCATTTT
>TRBD2|TRBJ2-1|few|TRBV29-1|13
CSVDWGGLNEQFF
TGCAGCGTTGATTGGGGAGGGTTGAATGAGCAGTTCTTC
>TRBD2|TRBJ2-7|.|TRBV6-1|14
CASEGLAGMGEQYF
TGTGCCAGTGAGGGACTAGCGGGCATGGGAGAGCAGTACTTC
>.|TRBJ1-1|.|TRBV30|17
CAWSAIGRTLMNTEAFF
TGTGCCTGGAGTGCTATCGGGCGGACCTTAATGAACACTGAAGCTTTCTTT
>.|TRBJ2-1|.|TRBV4-2|15
CAPRLKVGSYNEQFF
TGTGCCCCCCGGTTGAAGGTGGGCTCCTACAATGAGCAGTTCTTC
>TRBD1|TRBJ2-7|few|TRBV7-2|15
CASSLETGVRHEQYF
TGTGCCAGCAGCTTAGAGACAGGGGTACGCCACGAGCAGTACTTC
>.|TRBJ1-3|.|TRBV6-1|14
CASREVGSGNTIYF
TGTGCCAGCAGGGAGGTCGGCTCTGGAAACACCATATATTTT
>.|TRBJ2-5|few|TRBV7-9|15
CASSPSRTVQETQYF
TGTGCCAGCAGCCCTTCCCGGACAGTTCAAGAGACCCAGTACTTC
>.|TRBJ2-1|.|TRBV6-5|15
CASSLAGHKTNEQFF
TGTGCCAGCAGTTTGGCGGGACACAAGACCAATGAGCAGTTCTTC
>.|TRBJ2-3|.|TRBV7-2|15
CASSGGLADTDTQYF
TGTGCCAGCAGCGGGGGGCTAGCGGACACAGATACGCAGTATTTT
>.|TRBJ2-7|.|TRBV7-2|14
CASSLGRGLYEQYF
TGTGCCAGCAGCTTAGGACGGGGTCTCTACGAGCAGTACTTC
>TRBD1|TRBJ2-3|.|TRBV5-6|15
CASSGDRGLTDTQYF
TGTGCCAGCAGCGGTGACAGGGGGCTGACAGATACGCAGTATTTT
>TRBD2|TRBJ2-1|many|TRBV20-1|16
CSARAILAGGINEQFF
TGCAGTGCTAGAGCAATACTAGCGGGAGGGATCAATGAGCAGTTCTTC
>.|TRBJ1-2|many|TRBV6-6|13
CASSVRQGNGYTF
TGTGCCAGCAGCGTCCGCCAGGGCAATGGCTACACCTTC
>.|TRBJ2-3|few|TRBV20-1|15
CSANDPPSTDGTQYF
TGCAGTGCTAATGACCCCCCTTCCACAGATGGTACGCAGTATTTT
>.|TRBJ1-2|.|TRBV20-1|16
CSASPGGRGANYGYTF
TGCAGTGCTAGCCCGGGGGGAAGGGGAGCTAACTATGGCTACACCTTC
>TRBD2|TRBJ2-1|few|TRBV6-5|14
CASSYSGRGNEQFF
TGTGCCAGCAGTTATAGCGGGAGGGGGAATGAGCAGTTCTTC
>TRBD1|TRBJ2-7|few|TRBV7-3|15
CASSQSGTVGYEQYF
TGTGCCAGCAGCCAATCCGGGACAGTCGGCTACGAGCAGTACTTC
>TRBD2|TRBJ2-1|.|TRBV15|14
CATSRDRASGNVFF
TGTGCCACCAGCAGAGATCGGGCTAGCGGGAACGTGTTCTTC
>TRBD1|TRBJ1-2|many|TRBV28|13
CASSPTGVDGYTF
TGTGCCAGCAGTCCAACAGGGGTCGATGGCTACACCTTC
>.|TRBJ2-5|few|TRBV6-1|14
CASSRGDEQETQYF
TGTGCCAGCAGCCGGGGTGACGAACAAGAGACCCAGTACTTC
>TRBD2|TRBJ2-7|.|TRBV5-1|16
CASSRFELAGECEQYF
TGCGCCAGCAGCCGTTTTGAACTAGCGGGAGAATGCGAGCAGTACTTC
>.|TRBJ2-3|many|TRBV10-3|15
CAISEQGLTTDTQYF
TGTGCCATCAGTGAGCAAGGACTTACCACAGATACGCAGTATTTT
>.|TRBJ2-7|.|TRBV7-2|15
CASSLGSRGGDEQYF
TGTGCCAGCAGCTTAGGTTCGCGGGGAGGCGACGAGCAGTACTTC
>.|TRBJ2-2|few|TRBV6-2/TRBV6-3|16
CASSYGGTGDTGELFF
TGTGCCAGCAGTTACGGGGGTACGGGAGACACCGGGGAGCTGTTTTTT
>TRBD2|TRBJ2-1|.|TRBV7-6|16
CASSLVAGGFYNEQFF
TGTGCCAGCAGCTTAGTAGCGGGAGGGTTCTACAATGAGCAGTTCTTC
>TRBD1|TRBJ2-7|.|TRBV27|16
CASSLFPRQGSYEQYF
TGTGCCAGCAGTTTATTCCCCCGACAGGGTTCCTACGAGCAGTACTTC
>.|TRBJ2-3|few|TRBV20-1|15
CSARFPPGVTDTQYF
TGCAGTGCTAGATTCCCCCCGGGAGTGACAGATACGCAGTATTTT
>.|TRBJ2-7|few|TRBV4-3|17
CASSQDRRQDISYEQYF
TGCGCCAGCAGCCAAGATAGGAGACAGGACATCTCCTACGAGCAGTACTTC
>.|TRBJ2-3|few|TRBV7-2|15
CASSFAGLYTDTQYF
TGTGCCAGCAGCTTCGCTGGTCTCTACACAGATACGCAGTATTTT
>TRBD2|TRBJ2-3|few|TRBV5-1|16
CASSSRLAGHTDTQYF
TGCGCCAGCAGCTCCAGACTAGCGGGCCACACAGATACGCAGTATTTT
>.|TRBJ2-3|few|TRBV7-2|11
CASRLSDTQYF
TGTGCCAGCAGACTCTCAGATACGCAGTATTTT
>TRBD2|TRBJ2-2|.|TRBV5-1|18
CASSSGLAGGTNTGELFF
TGCGCCAGCAGCTCTGGACTAGCGGGAGGGACGAACACCGGGGAGCTGTTTTTT
>.|TRBJ2-5|.|TRBV24-1|15
CATSNRDTTQETQYF
TGTGCCACCAGTAACCGGGACACGACGCAAGAGACCCAGTACTTC
>.|TRBJ2-7|.|TRBV29-1|12
CSVGKGAYEQHF
.
>TRBD2|TRBJ2-2|many|TRBV12-3/TRBV12-4|14
CASSLNSGSKELFF
TGTGCCAGCAGCTTGAACAGCGGGAGTAAGGAGCTGTTTTTT
>.|TRBJ1-6|.|TRBV12-3/TRBV12-4|14
CASSLGGVNSPLHF
TGTGCCAGCAGTTTGGGGGGGGTGAATTCACCCCTCCACTTT
>TRBD2|TRBJ2-7|few|TRBV28|13
CASDERGGYEQYF
TGTGCCAGTGACGAGCGGGGGGGCTACGAGCAGTACTTC
>.|TRBJ2-7|few|TRBV20-1|13
CSAPGGPGSEQYF
TGCAGTGCCCCAGGAGGGCCTGGGAGTGAGCAGTACTTC
>.|TRBJ1-2|.|TRBV4-3|14
CASSPDSVDYGYTF
TGCGCCAGCAGCCCGGACAGCGTAGACTATGGCTACACCTTC
>.|TRBJ2-3|.|TRBV6-2/TRBV6-3|12
CASKRNTDTQYF
TGTGCCAGCAAGCGGAACACAGATACGCAGTATTTT
>.|TRBJ2-3|few|TRBV20-1|13
CSPTSTVTDTQYF
TGCAGTCCTACCTCCACAGTAACAGATACGCAGTATTTT
>.|TRBJ2-1|few|TRBV12-3/TRBV12-4|11
CASSHHNEQFF
TGTGCCAGCAGTCACCACAATGAGCAGTTCTTC